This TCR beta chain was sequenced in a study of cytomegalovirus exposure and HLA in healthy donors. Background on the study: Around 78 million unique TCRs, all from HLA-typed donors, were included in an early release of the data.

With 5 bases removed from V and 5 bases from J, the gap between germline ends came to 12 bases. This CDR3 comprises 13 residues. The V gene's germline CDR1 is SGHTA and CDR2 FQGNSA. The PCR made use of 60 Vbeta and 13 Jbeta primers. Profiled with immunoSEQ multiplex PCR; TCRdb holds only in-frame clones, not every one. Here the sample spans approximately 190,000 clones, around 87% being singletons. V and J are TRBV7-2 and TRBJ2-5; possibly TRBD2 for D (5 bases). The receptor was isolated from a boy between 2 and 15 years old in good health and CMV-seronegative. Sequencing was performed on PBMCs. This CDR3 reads CASSVQRQETQYF. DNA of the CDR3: TGTGCCAGCAGCGTTCAGCGGCAGGAGACCCAGTACTTC.